These 26 T cell receptor beta chains were sequenced from one sample in a study of TIL therapy for anti-PD-1-resistant metastatic lung cancer. Indicated time point: pre-treatment sample, taken before nivolumab and TIL therapy. The libraries were made with immunoSEQ v3. Libraries were prepared by immunoSEQ multiplex PCR; TCRdb keeps only in-frame clonotypes and omits some of them. The profile shows 50,000 or so clones, roughly 85% of them singletons. This material consisted of blood, taken at baseline. The receptor set was obtained from a woman between 30 and 85 years old with non-small cell lung cancer.

This rearrangement joins TRBV7-6 to TRBJ2-3; D may be TRBD1 or TRBD2 (6 bases each). From germline, CDR1 is SGHVS and CDR2 FNYEAQ. The CDR3 totals 14 residues. V was shortened by 5 bases and J by 3 bases, with 12 bases between the two germline ends. The CDR3 DNA reads TGTGCCAGCAGCCCGGGGGCCGGAACAGATACGCAGTATTTT. Its translation: CASSPGAGTDTQYF.

This clone showed up just once. The chain is built from TRBV6-1 and TRBJ2-3; 13 nucleotides line up with TRBD2. The CDR3 covers 17 residues. Germline lookup yields CDR1 MNHNS and CDR2 SASEGT. V was clipped by 1 base and J by 0 bases; unmatched bases: 1. The CDR3 DNA follows: TGTGCCAGCAGTGAAGGGGGACTAGCGGGAAGCACAGATACGCAGTATTTT. Protein: CASSEGGLAGSTDTQYF.

The rearrangement joins TRBV2 to TRBJ1-5; D is undetermined. Trimming removed 4 bases at V and 1 base at J, with 11 bases between. Germline V gives CDR1 SNHLY, CDR2 FYNNEI. The CDR3 is made up of 15 amino acids. The chain's CDR3 is CASSGEMGSNQPQHF. The CDR3 coding sequence is TGTGCCAGCAGTGGGGAAATGGGGAGCAATCAGCCCCAGCATTTT.

This clone was recorded once. The CDR3 DNA reads as TGCAGCGTTAGGGACGGGGGGAGAGATTCACCCCTCCACTTT. Residues: CSVRDGGRDSPLHF. The gene calls are TRBV29-1 and TRBJ1-6; D is possibly TRBD1 (5 bases). Germline V gene lookup returns CDR1 SQVTM and CDR2 ANQGSEA. The V gene lost 5 bases and the J gene lost 8 bases, with 16 bases spanning the gap. This CDR3 is 14 amino acids long.

The rearrangement joins TRBV7-8 to TRBJ2-3, with D possibly being TRBD2 (5 bases). V was trimmed by 5 bases and J by 5 bases, leaving 20 bases between them. Germline CDR1 SGHVS, CDR2 FQNEAQ. The CDR3 extends over 16 amino acids. CDR3 DNA sequence: TGTGCCAGCAGCCCTAGCTTACACCGTTGGAAAGATACGCAGTATTTT. This codes for CASSPSLHRWKDTQYF.

This sequence joins TRBV5-1 and TRBJ1-4, with 7 bases aligning to TRBD1. The germline CDR1 and CDR2 sequences are SGHRS and YFSETQ. After removal of 0 bases from V and 7 bases from J, the junction contained 6 bases not matched to a gene. There are 15 residues in the CDR3. CDR3 in DNA: TGCGCCAGCAGCTTGGCGCCAGGGGGAGGTGAAAAACTGTTTTTT. Translating it yields CASSLAPGGGEKLFF. Full variable domain (missing parts from reference TRBV5-1 and TRBJ1-4): KAGVTQTPRYLIKTRGQQVTLSCSPISGHRSVSWYQQTPGQGLQFLFEYFSETQRNKGNFPGRFSGRQFSNSRSEMNVSTLELGDSALYLCASSLAPGGGEKLFFGSGTQLSVL.

This chain uses TRBV7-2 with TRBJ1-1; 8 bases map to TRBD1. This CDR3 has 13 residues. Germline assignment: CDR1 SGHTA and CDR2 FQGNSA. J gave up 5 bases and V 8 bases, and 7 bases lay outside the gene matches. The CDR3 loop reads CASSTDRATEAFF. DNA of the CDR3: TGTGCCAGCTCTACGGACAGGGCGACTGAAGCTTTCTTT.

In its sample, this clone was seen a few times. V usage is TRBV19 and J usage is TRBJ1-3; 8 bases line up with TRBD1. V shed 4 bases and J 0 bases; nucleotides not matched to a gene: 5. The germline CDR1 and CDR2 sequences are LNHDA and SQIVND (reference sequence). The CDR3 extends over 16 amino acids. The CDR3 region has the DNA TGTGCCAGTAGTACCGACAGGGGAGTCTCTGGAAACACCATATATTTT. This sequence encodes CASSTDRGVSGNTIYF. Drawing the rest from reference TRBV19 and TRBJ1-3, the complete variable domain is DGGITQSPKYLFRKEGQNVTLSCEQNLNHDAMYWYRQDPGQGLRLIYYSQIVNDFQKGDIAEGYSVSREKKESFPLTVTSAQKNPTAFYLCASSTDRGVSGNTIYFGEGSWLTVV.

This chain links TRBV6-5 with TRBJ1-2, with D perhaps matching TRBD1 (5 bases). Trimming removed 2 bases from V and 4 bases from J, with 11 bases in between. Germline V gene sequence: CDR1 MNHEY, CDR2 SVGAGI. The CDR3 has 14 residues. The CDR3 DNA sequence: TGTGCCAGCAGTTACACCTCAGGGCCCTATGGCTACACCTTC. It yields the protein CASSYTSGPYGYTF.

The chain joins TRBV5-1 to TRBJ1-4, with TRBD1 matching over 10 bases. Trimming removed 4 bases from V and 6 bases from J; junction bases left unmatched: 9. Germline V gives CDR1 SGHRS, CDR2 YFSETQ. The CDR3 runs to 16 residues. The CDR3 loop reads CASSPTSGTGDEKLFF. In nucleotides, the CDR3 is TGCGCCAGCAGCCCCACCTCCGGGACAGGGGATGAAAAACTGTTTTTT.

This chain uses TRBV10-1 with TRBJ2-3; D remains unclear. The V end lost 2 bases, the J end lost 5 bases, and 11 bases lay between the germline ends. This CDR3 comprises 14 residues. Germline CDR1 reads WNHNN; CDR2 reads SYGVQD (reference sequence). The CDR3 DNA sequence: TGCGCCAGCAGTGAGGACCTTGTGGTAGATACGCAGTATTTT. Translated: CASSEDLVVDTQYF.

The chain combines TRBV5-4 with TRBJ2-3, with 8 bases matching TRBD1. V gave up 4 bases and J gave up 0 bases; unmatched junction bases: 7. The germline V gene encodes CDR1 SGHNT and CDR2 YYREEE (reference sequence). This CDR3 is built from 16 residues. The CDR3 sequence: CASSLRTGRSTDTQYF. In nucleotides, the CDR3 is TGTGCCAGCAGCCTGAGGACAGGGAGGAGCACAGATACGCAGTATTTT.

This clone was seen a few times. The gene calls are TRBV7-9 and TRBJ2-2; D possibly corresponds to TRBD1 (6 bases). Between the trimmed V and J ends, which lost 5 bases and 6 bases, there was a span of 16 bases. Germline V gene data show CDR1 as SEHNR and CDR2 as FQNEAQ (reference sequence). The CDR3 loop spans 15 amino acids. The CDR3 sequence is CASSSDRRVSGELFF. The DNA of the CDR3 is TGTGCCAGCAGCAGCGACAGGCGGGTATCCGGGGAGCTGTTTTTT.

The V and J genes are TRBV7-9 and TRBJ1-3; unclear D gene. The V end lost 2 bases, the J end lost 8 bases, and 10 bases lay between the germline ends. CDR1 and CDR2 from the germline V gene are SEHNR and FQNEAQ (reference sequence). The CDR3 extends over 13 amino acids. In nucleotides, the CDR3 is TGTGCCAGCAGCTTATCGGAACGGTACACCATATATTTT. It yields the protein CASSLSERYTIYF.

The chain uses TRBV11-2 and TRBJ2-1, with unresolved D. V was clipped by 5 bases and J by 6 bases, with 5 bases between them. This CDR3 is built from 11 residues. CDR1 SGHAT and CDR2 FQNNGV come from the germline V gene. DNA for the CDR3: TGTGCCAGCAGCAATAGCAATGAGCAGTTCTTC. Protein product: CASSNSNEQFF.

The V call is TRBV7-2, the J call TRBJ2-5; 7 bases fit TRBD1. The germline gives CDR1 SGHTA, CDR2 FQGNSA. The CDR3 sequence is 15 residues long. Trimming cost V 4 bases and J 5 bases; bases outside gene matches: 10. Here the CDR3 DNA reads TGTGCCAGCAGCTCACAGGGGTCGGGATCGGAGACCCAGTACTTC. Its protein product is CASSSQGSGSETQYF.

The chain recombines TRBV11-1 with TRBJ2-1; tentative D call: TRBD1 (6 bases). Germline CDR1 and CDR2: SGHAT and FQDESV (reference sequence). The CDR3 sequence is 15 residues long. The V gene lost 3 bases and the J gene lost 0 bases, with 9 bases spanning the gap. The CDR3 DNA is TGTGCCAGCAGCTTGGCAGGGGCCTCCTACAATGAGCAGTTCTTC. Its translation: CASSLAGASYNEQFF.

The chain uses TRBV14 and TRBJ2-1; the match to TRBD2 covers 9 bases. The CDR3 contains 22 residues. CDR1 SGHDN and CDR2 FVKESK come from the germline V gene. J gave up 0 bases and V 1 base, and 19 bases lay outside the gene matches. The CDR3 is CASSQVSGYGTSSPSSYNEQFF. CDR3 nucleotide sequence: TGTGCCAGCAGCCAAGTATCGGGATACGGGACTAGCTCCCCGAGCTCCTACAATGAGCAGTTCTTC.

Only a few counts were recorded for this clone. This chain uses TRBV2 with TRBJ2-1; D uncertain. Trimming pared 6 bases from V and 3 bases from J, leaving 15 bases between. Germline CDR1 reads SNHLY; CDR2 reads FYNNEI. The CDR3 extends over 15 amino acids. The DNA of the CDR3 is TGTGCCAGCAGCCCCACCCCTGGCAACTACAATGAGCAGTTCTTC. Its translation: CASSPTPGNYNEQFF.

V is TRBV30 and J is TRBJ1-4; D call uncertain. V shed 3 bases and J shed 10 bases, with 9 bases lying between them. This CDR3 is built from 11 residues. Germline CDR1 and CDR2: GTSNPN and SVGIG (reference sequence). The CDR3 DNA sequence: TGTGCCTGGAGCGCCTTAAGAAAACTGTTTTTT. It yields the protein CAWSALRKLFF.

The chain combines TRBV4-1 with TRBJ1-2; no definite D call. The CDR3 is 13 amino acids. Germline V CDR1 and CDR2: MGHRA, YSYEKL. Trimming removed 1 base from V and 8 bases from J, with 11 bases in between. The CDR3 reads CASSQVGVRGYTF. Here the CDR3 DNA reads TGCGCCAGCAGCCAAGTCGGGGTGCGGGGCTACACCTTC.

In this sample, this clone turned up a few times. This chain joins TRBV19 and TRBJ1-2; 9 bases fit TRBD1. V was clipped by 4 bases and J by 4 bases; unmatched bases: 1. The CDR3 runs 13 residues. Germline V CDR1 and CDR2: LNHDA, SQIVND (reference sequence). In DNA form, the CDR3 reads TGTGCCAGTAGTACGACAGGGGGCTATGGCTACACCTTC. Encoded protein: CASSTTGGYGYTF.

The V call is TRBV5-6, the J call TRBJ2-1; D gene unclear. Germline V lookup: CDR1 SGHDT, CDR2 YYEEEE. The CDR3 is 11 amino acids. Trimming took 1 base from V and 7 from J, leaving 3 bases between them. CDR3 sequence (DNA): TGTGCCAGCAGCTTGTGGAATGAGCAGTTCTTC. Its translation is CASSLWNEQFF. Drawing the rest from reference TRBV5-6 and TRBJ2-1, the complete variable domain is DAGVTQSPTHLIKTRGQQVTLRCSPKSGHDTVSWYQQALGQGPQFIFQYYEEEERQRGNFPDRFSGHQFPNYSSELNVNALLLGDSALYLCASSLWNEQFFGPGTRLTVL.

The chain employs TRBV2 and TRBJ2-3, with 11 bases that match TRBD2. From germline, CDR1 is SNHLY and CDR2 FYNNEI. The junction had 12 bases not matched to a gene; V was cut back by 4 bases and J by 6 bases. The CDR3 runs to 17 residues. The CDR3 reads CASSVLAGGTPPDTQYF. CDR3 DNA sequence: TGTGCCAGCAGTGTCCTAGCGGGAGGAACTCCCCCGGATACGCAGTATTTT.

This chain links TRBV18 with TRBJ2-5; a possible D gene is TRBD2 (7 bases). Looked up from germline, CDR1 is KGHSH and CDR2 is LQKENI. This CDR3 has 15 amino acids. Trimming stripped 3 bases from V and 5 bases from J, with 16 bases between. CDR3 DNA sequence: TGTGCCAGCTCACCCCTTTCGGGGGGCGCGGAGACCCAGTACTTC. Translating it yields CASSPLSGGAETQYF.

V gene TRBV2 combines with J gene TRBJ2-5; D is ambiguous. Trimming stripped 0 bases from V and 1 base from J, with 3 bases between. Germline assignment: CDR1 SNHLY and CDR2 FYNNEI. The CDR3 sequence is 13 residues long. The CDR3 nucleotides are TGTGCCAGCAGTGAAGCGGCCCAAGAGACCCAGTACTTC. Residues: CASSEAAQETQYF. The full variable domain, completed using reference TRBV2 and TRBJ2-5, is EPEVTQTPSHQVTQMGQEVILRCVPISNHLYFYWYRQILGQKVEFLVSFYNNEISEKSEIFDDQFSVERPDGSNFTLKIRSTKLEDSAMYFCASSEAAQETQYFGPGTRLLVL.